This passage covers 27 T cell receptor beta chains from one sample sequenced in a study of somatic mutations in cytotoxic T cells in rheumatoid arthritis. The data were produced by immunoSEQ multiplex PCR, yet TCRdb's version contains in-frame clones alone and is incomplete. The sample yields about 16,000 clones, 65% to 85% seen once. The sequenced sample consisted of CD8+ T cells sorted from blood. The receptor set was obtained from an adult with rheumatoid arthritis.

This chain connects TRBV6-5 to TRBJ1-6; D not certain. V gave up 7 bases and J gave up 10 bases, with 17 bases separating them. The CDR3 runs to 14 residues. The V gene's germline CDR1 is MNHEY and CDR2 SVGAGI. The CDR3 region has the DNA TGTGCCAGCAAGGGCGGAGGATTCGGCTCACCCCTCCACTTT. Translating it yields CASKGGGFGSPLHF.

CDR3 coding DNA: TGTGCCAGCAGCAATGGGGTTTCCTCTGGAAACACCATATATTTT. Its protein product is CASSNGVSSGNTIYF. The J gene is TRBJ1-3, the V gene TRBV11-2; D is uncertain. This CDR3 has 15 residues. The V gene's germline CDR1 is SGHAT and CDR2 FQNNGV. Trimming pared 5 bases from V and 0 bases from J, leaving 11 bases between.

CDR3 region: CASSIDVGNSAKNIQYF. CDR3 DNA sequence: TGTGCCAGTAGTATAGATGTGGGGAATTCAGCCAAAAACATTCAGTACTTC. This chain connects TRBV19 to TRBJ2-4; D uncertain. Germline CDR1 is LNHDA and CDR2 is SQIVND (reference sequence). The CDR3 runs 17 residues. V lost 0 bases and J 0 bases, leaving 12 bases between the germline ends.

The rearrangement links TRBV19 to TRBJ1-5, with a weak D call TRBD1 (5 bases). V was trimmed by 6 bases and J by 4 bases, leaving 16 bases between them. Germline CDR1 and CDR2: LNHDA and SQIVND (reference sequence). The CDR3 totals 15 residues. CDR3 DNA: TGTGCCAGTAGCTGGGGGATCTTGGGGAATCAGCCCCAGCATTTT. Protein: CASSWGILGNQPQHF.

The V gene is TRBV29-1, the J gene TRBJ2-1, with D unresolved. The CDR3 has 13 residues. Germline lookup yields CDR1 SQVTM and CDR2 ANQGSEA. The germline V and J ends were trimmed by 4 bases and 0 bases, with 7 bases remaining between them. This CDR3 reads CSVGISSYNEQFF. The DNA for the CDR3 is TGCAGCGTTGGGATTAGCTCCTACAATGAGCAGTTCTTC.

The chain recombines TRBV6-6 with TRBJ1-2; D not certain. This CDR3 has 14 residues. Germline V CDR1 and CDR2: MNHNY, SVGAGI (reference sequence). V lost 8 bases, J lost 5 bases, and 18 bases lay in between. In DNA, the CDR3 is TGTGCCAGCGGGAGGGAGAGCAAGATGTATGGCTACACCTTC. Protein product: CASGRESKMYGYTF.

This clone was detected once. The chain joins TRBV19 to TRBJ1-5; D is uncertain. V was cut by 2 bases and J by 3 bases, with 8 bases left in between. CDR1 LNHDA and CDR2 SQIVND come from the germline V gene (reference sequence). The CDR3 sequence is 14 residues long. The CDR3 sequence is CASSIPGYNQPQHF. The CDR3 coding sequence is TGTGCCAGTAGTATACCGGGGTACAATCAGCCCCAGCATTTT.

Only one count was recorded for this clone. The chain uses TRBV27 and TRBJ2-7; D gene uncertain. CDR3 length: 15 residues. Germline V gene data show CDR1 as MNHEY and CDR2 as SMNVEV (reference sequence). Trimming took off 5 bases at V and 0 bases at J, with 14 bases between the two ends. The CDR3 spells CASSPDLSFSYEQYF. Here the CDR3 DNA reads TGTGCCAGCAGTCCCGATCTGTCTTTCTCCTACGAGCAGTACTTC.

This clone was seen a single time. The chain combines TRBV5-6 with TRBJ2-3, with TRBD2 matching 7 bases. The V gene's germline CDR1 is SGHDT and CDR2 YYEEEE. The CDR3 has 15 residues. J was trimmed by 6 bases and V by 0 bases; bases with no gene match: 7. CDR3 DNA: TGTGCCAGCAGCTTGGGGGGCGGGGGTTGGGATACGCAGTATTTT. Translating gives CASSLGGGGWDTQYF.

CDR3 in DNA: TGTGCCAGCAGCTCCGACAGAGGCACTGAAGCTTTCTTT. Translation gives CASSSDRGTEAFF. The J gene is TRBJ1-1, the V gene TRBV13, with D possibly matching TRBD1 (5 bases). Germline V gene sequence: CDR1 PRHDT, CDR2 FYEKMQ (reference sequence). V dropped 4 bases and J dropped 4 bases, with 10 bases sitting between them. The CDR3 runs to 13 residues. The full variable domain, rest sourced from reference TRBV13 and TRBJ1-1, is AAGVIQSPRHLIKEKRETATLKCYPIPRHDTVYWYQQGPGQDPQFLISFYEKMQSDKGSIPDRFSAQQFSDYHSELNMSSLELGDSALYFCASSSDRGTEAFFGQGTRLTVV.

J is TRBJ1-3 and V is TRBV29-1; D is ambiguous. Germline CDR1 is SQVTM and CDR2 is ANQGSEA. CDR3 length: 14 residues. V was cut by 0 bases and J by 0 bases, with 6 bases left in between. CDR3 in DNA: TGCAGCGTTGAAGATCACAACTCTGGAAACACCATATATTTT. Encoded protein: CSVEDHNSGNTIYF.

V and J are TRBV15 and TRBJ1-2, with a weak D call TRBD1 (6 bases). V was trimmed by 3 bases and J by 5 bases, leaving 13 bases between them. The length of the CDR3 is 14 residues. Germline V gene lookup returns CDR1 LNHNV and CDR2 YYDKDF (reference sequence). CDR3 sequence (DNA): TGTGCCACCAGCAGGGGTAGGACAGTGTATGGCTACACCTTC. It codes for CATSRGRTVYGYTF.

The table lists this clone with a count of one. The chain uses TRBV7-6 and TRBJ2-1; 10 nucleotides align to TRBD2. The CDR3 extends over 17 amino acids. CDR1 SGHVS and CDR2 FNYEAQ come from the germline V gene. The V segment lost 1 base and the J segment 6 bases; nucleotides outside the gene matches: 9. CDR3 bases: TGTGCCAGCAGCTTAGGGGTAGCGGGGGGCCGGGGCAATGAGCAGTTCTTC. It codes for CASSLGVAGGRGNEQFF. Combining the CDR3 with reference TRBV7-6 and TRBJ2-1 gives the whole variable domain GAGVSQSPRYKVTKRGQDVALRCDPISGHVSLYWYRQALGQGPEFLTYFNYEAQQDKSGLPNDRFSAERPEGSISTLTIQRTEQRDSAMYRCASSLGVAGGRGNEQFFGPGTRLTVL.

The DNA of the CDR3 is TGCGCCAGCAGCCCCCGGGACAGGCCAACCTCTGGGGCCAACGTCCTGACTTTC. Its protein product is CASSPRDRPTSGANVLTF. The rearrangement uses TRBV4-1 and TRBJ2-6; 8 nucleotides line up with TRBD1. Germline loops: CDR1 MGHRA, CDR2 YSYEKL. The CDR3 consists of 18 residues. Trimming took 4 bases from V and 0 from J; bases not matched to a gene: 8.

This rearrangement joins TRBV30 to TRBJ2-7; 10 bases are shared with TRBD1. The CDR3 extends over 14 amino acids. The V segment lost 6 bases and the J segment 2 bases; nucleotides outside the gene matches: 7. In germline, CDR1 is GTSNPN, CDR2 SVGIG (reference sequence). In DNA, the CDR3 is TGTGCCTGTTCCGGGACAGGGGCTACCTACGAGCAGTACTTC. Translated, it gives CACSGTGATYEQYF.

The CDR3 reads CASSESTGADGNEQFF. The CDR3 DNA reads as TGCGCCAGCAGTGAGTCAACAGGGGCGGACGGAAATGAGCAGTTCTTC. The rearrangement joins TRBV10-1 to TRBJ2-1; TRBD1 matches at 7 bases. The germline V gene encodes CDR1 WNHNN and CDR2 SYGVQD (reference sequence). With V trimmed by 0 bases and J by 7 bases, 9 bases remained unmatched. The CDR3 spans 16 residues.

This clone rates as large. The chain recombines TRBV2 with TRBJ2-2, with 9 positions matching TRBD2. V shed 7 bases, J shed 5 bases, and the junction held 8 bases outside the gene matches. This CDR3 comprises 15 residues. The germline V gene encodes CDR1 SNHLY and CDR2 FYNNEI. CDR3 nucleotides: TGTGCCAGCATCCGACCGGGACTAGCAACCGGGGAGCTGTTTTTT. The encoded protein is CASIRPGLATGELFF.

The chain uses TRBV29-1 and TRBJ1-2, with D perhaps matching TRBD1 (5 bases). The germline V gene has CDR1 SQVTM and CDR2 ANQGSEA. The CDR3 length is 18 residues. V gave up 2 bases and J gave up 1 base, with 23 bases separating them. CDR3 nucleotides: TGCAGCGTTGAAAGGGCCCCCTTCGCAGGGAACTTTAACTATGGCTACACCTTC. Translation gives CSVERAPFAGNFNYGYTF.

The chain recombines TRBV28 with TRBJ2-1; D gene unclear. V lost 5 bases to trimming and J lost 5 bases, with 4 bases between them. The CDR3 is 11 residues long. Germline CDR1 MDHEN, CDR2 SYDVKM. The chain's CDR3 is CASSPHNEQFF. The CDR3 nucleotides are TGTGCCAGCAGTCCCCACAATGAGCAGTTCTTC.

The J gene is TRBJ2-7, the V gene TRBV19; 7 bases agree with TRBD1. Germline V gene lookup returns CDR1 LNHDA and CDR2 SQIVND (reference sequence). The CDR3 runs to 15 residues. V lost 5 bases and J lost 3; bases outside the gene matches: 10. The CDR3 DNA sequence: TGTGCCAGTAGTCCAGGGGGACCGGGGTTCTACGAGCAGTACTTC. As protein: CASSPGGPGFYEQYF.

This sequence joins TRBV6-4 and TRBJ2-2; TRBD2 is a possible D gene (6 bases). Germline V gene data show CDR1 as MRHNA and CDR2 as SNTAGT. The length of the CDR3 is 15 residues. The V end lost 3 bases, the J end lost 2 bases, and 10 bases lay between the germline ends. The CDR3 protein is CASSDPGTNTGELFF. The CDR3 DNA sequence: TGTGCCAGCAGTGATCCCGGGACTAACACCGGGGAGCTGTTTTTT.

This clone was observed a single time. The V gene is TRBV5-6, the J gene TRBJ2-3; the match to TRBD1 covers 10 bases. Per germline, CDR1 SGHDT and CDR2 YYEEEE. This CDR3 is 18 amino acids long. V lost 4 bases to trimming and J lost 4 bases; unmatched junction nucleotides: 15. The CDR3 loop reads CASSLLTGTGDFADTQYF. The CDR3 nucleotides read TGTGCCAGCAGCCTATTGACCGGGACAGGGGATTTCGCAGATACGCAGTATTTT. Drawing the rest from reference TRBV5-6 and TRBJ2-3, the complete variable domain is DAGVTQSPTHLIKTRGQQVTLRCSPKSGHDTVSWYQQALGQGPQFIFQYYEEEERQRGNFPDRFSGHQFPNYSSELNVNALLLGDSALYLCASSLLTGTGDFADTQYFGPGTRLTVL.

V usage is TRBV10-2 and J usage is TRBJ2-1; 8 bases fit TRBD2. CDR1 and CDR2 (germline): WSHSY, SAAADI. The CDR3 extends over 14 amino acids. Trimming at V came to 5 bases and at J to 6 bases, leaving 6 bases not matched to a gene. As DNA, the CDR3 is TGCGCCAGCAGTTTTAGCGGGGTCACCAATGAGCAGTTCTTC. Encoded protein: CASSFSGVTNEQFF.

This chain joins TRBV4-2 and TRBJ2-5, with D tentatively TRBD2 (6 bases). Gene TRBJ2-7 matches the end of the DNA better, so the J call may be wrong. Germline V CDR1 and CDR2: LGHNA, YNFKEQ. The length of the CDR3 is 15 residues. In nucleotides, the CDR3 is TGTGCCAGCAGCCAAGGCGGGGCCCAGCCTGACGAGCAGTACTTC. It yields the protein CASSQGGAQPDEQYF.

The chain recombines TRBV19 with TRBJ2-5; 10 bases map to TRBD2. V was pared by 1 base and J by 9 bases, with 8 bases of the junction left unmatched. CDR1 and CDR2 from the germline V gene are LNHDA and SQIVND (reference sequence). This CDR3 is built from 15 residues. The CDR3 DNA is TGTGCCAGTAGTATAGGCGGACTAGCGGAGCCCTCCCAGTACTTC. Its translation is CASSIGGLAEPSQYF.

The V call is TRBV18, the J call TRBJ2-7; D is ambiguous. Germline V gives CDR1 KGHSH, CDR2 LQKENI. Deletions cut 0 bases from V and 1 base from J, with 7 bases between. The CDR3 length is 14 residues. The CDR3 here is CASSPPYSSYEQYF. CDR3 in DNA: TGTGCCAGCTCACCACCCTACAGTTCCTACGAGCAGTACTTC.

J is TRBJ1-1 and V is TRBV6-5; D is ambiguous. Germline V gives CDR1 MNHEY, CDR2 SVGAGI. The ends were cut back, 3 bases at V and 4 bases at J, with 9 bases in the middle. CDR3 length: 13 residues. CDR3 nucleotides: TGTGCCAGCAGTTATTCTACGGCCACTGAAGCTTTCTTT. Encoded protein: CASSYSTATEAFF.